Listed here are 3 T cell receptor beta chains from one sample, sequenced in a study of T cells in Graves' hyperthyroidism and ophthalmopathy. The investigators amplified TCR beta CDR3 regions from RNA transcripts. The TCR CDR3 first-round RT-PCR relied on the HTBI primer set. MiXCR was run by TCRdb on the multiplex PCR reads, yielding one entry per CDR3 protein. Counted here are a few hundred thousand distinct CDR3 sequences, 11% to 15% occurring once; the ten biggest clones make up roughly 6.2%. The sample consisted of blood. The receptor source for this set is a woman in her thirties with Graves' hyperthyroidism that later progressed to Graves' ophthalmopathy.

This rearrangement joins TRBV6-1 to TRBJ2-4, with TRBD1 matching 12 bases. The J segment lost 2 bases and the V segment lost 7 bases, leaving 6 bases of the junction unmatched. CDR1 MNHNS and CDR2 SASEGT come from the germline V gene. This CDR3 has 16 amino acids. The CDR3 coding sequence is TGTGCCAGCAATACCGGGACAGGGGGCCCCAAAAACATTCAGTACTTC. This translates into CASNTGTGGPKNIQYF.

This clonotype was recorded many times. CDR3 DNA sequence: TGTGCCAGCAGCCCGGACGGCCTCTCTGGAAACACCATATATTTT. Translation gives CASSPDGLSGNTIYF. The chain couples TRBV5-4 to TRBJ1-3; D is undetermined. V was cut by 4 bases and J by 0 bases, with 11 bases left in between. Germline CDR1 reads SGHNT; CDR2 reads YYREEE (reference sequence). This CDR3 is built from 15 residues. Based on the CDR3 plus reference TRBV5-4 and TRBJ1-3, the full variable domain is ETGVTQSPTHLIKTRGQQVTLRCSSQSGHNTVSWYQQALGQGPQFIFQYYREEENGRGNFPPRFSGLQFPNYSSELNVNALELDDSALYLCASSPDGLSGNTIYFGEGSWLTVV.

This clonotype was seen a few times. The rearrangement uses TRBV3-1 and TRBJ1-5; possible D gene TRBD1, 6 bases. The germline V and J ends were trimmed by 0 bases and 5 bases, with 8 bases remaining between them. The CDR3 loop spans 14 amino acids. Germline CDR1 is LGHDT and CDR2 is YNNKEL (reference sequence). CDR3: CASSQEGGDQPQHF. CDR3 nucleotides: TGTGCCAGCAGCCAAGAAGGGGGGGATCAGCCCCAGCATTTT.